These T cell receptor beta chains were read from a single sample in a study of blood T cells in healthy people across ages. Via MiXCR, TCRdb re-called the 5' RACE reads, giving one row per CDR3 protein. This sample has more than 650,000 distinct CDR3 sequences, with about a fifth found just once. Sequencing used blood. The receptors shown here come from a man between 70 and 80 years old in good health. The CDR3 runs from the conserved cysteine through the conserved F or W. The order of the fields is D gene, clone size, V gene, J gene, CDR3 protein, CDR3 DNA. D genes are given only for firm matches. Some rows have no size entry. The others give once, few or many, or a class for an expanded clone.

NA	few	TRBV6-1	TRBJ2-3	CASSEFADSTDTQYF	TGTGCCAGCAGTGAATTTGCGGATAGCACAGATACGCAGTATTTT
NA	NA	TRBV20-1	TRBJ2-2	CSASGNGPTGELFF	TGCAGTGCTAGTGGAAACGGTCCCACCGGGGAGCTGTTTTTT
TRBD1	few	TRBV28	TRBJ1-1	CASSLLGQGRAFF	TGTGCCAGCAGTTTACTCGGACAGGGCCGAGCTTTCTTT
NA	few	TRBV20-1	TRBJ2-3	CSAFRVDTQYF	TGCAGTGCTTTTAGAGTCGATACGCAGTATTTT
TRBD1	few	TRBV20-1	TRBJ2-7	CSATRDRTGGQYF	TGCAGTGCTACACGGGACAGAACTGGGGGGCAGTACTTC
NA	NA	TRBV7-9	TRBJ2-1	CASSLEGVRGREQFF	TGTGCCAGCAGCTTAGAAGGGGTGCGTGGGCGGGAGCAGTTCTTC
NA	few	TRBV5-1	TRBJ2-5	CASSPDWRRETQYF	TGCGCCAGCAGCCCAGACTGGAGGCGGGAGACCCAGTACTTC
NA	few	TRBV6-5	TRBJ1-4	CASSYGGTGNEKLFF	TGTGCCAGCAGTTACGGTGGGACCGGTAATGAAAAACTGTTTTTT
TRBD1	few	TRBV12-3/TRBV12-4	TRBJ1-1	CASSLLLQGAAEAFF	TGTGCCAGCAGTCTCCTCTTACAGGGGGCCGCTGAAGCTTTCTTT
NA	many	TRBV6-2/TRBV6-3	TRBJ2-3	CASLTSGFTDTQYF	TGTGCCTCGCTAACGAGCGGCTTCACAGATACGCAGTATTTT
TRBD1	many	TRBV4-1	TRBJ1-4	CASSLRTGGDRVDEKLFF	TGCGCCAGCAGCCTAAGGACAGGGGGGGACCGAGTGGATGAAAAACTGTTTTTT
NA	few	TRBV12-3/TRBV12-4	TRBJ1-2	CASSLHIGYGYTF	TGTGCCAGCAGTTTACACATAGGCTATGGCTACACCTTC
NA	many	TRBV5-1	TRBJ1-6	CASSFGGGLSNSPLHF	TGCGCCAGCAGCTTTGGCGGAGGACTGTCTAATTCACCCCTCCACTTT
TRBD1	NA	TRBV20-1	TRBJ2-1	CSARGGGFNEQFF	TGCAGTGCTAGAGGAGGGGGCTTTAATGAGCAGTTCTTC
TRBD1	many	TRBV5-1	TRBJ2-3	CASSPRQGADTQYF	TGCGCCAGCAGCCCTCGACAGGGAGCAGATACGCAGTATTTT
TRBD1	few	TRBV4-1	TRBJ2-7	CASSQGTGVASYEQYF	TGCGCCAGCAGCCAAGGTACAGGGGTGGCCTCCTACGAGCAGTACTTC
TRBD2	few	TRBV20-1	TRBJ2-3	CSAILAGDTQYF	TGCAGTGCCATACTAGCGGGGGATACGCAGTATTTT
NA	few	TRBV24-1	TRBJ2-3	CATSDTRGGSDTQYF	TGTGCCACCAGTGATACTAGAGGAGGCTCAGATACGCAGTATTTT
NA	NA	TRBV28	TRBJ2-4	CASSLTGRDKNIQYF	TGTGCCAGCAGTTTGACAGGGAGGGACAAAAACATTCAGTACTTC
TRBD1	NA	TRBV12-3/TRBV12-4	TRBJ2-2	CASSYRGGELFF	TGTGCCAGCAGTTACAGGGGGGGGGAGCTGTTTTTT
NA	NA	TRBV28	TRBJ1-2	CAVTGMGGYTF	TGTGCCGTAACAGGGATGGGAGGCTACACCTTC
NA	few	TRBV20-1	TRBJ1-2	CSARGPTYGYTF	TGCAGTGCCCGGGGCCCGACCTATGGCTACACCTTC